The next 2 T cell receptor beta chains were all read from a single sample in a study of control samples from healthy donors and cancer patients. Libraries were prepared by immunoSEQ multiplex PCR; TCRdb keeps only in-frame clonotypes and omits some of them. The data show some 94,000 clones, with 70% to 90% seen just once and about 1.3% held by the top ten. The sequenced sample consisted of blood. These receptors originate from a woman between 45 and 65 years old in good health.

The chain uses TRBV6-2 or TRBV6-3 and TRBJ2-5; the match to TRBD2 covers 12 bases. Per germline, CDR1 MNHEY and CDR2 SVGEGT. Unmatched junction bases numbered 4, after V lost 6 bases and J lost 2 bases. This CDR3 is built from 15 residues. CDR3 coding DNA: TGTGCCAGCAGCAAACTAGCGGGAGGTCAAGAGACCCAGTACTTC. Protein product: CASSKLAGGQETQYF.

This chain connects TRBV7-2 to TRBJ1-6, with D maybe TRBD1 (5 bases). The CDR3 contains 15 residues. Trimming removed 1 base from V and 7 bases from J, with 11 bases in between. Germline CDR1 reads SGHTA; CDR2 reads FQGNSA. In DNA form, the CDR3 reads TGTGCCAGCAGCTTAGATGGCAGGGACAATTCACCCCTCCACTTT. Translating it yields CASSLDGRDNSPLHF.